A selection of T cell receptor beta chains follows, all from one sample in a study of monozygotic twins with inflammatory bowel disease. TCRdb processed the 5' RACE reads again and assigns one entry to each CDR3 protein, with no DNA. This listing includes fewer than 550,000 distinct CDR3 sequences. Source material: blood. These receptors originate from a human donor with ulcerative colitis or Crohn's disease, or a healthy co-twin of an affected twin (not recorded which). The CDR3 runs from the conserved cysteine through the conserved F or W.

V gene	J gene	CDR3 protein
TRBV15	TRBJ2-7	CATSRDRASPAYEQYF
TRBV5-5	TRBJ2-5	CASSRDRGDETQYF
TRBV5-1	TRBJ1-1	CASSHRTGEAFF
TRBV6-1	TRBJ1-4	CASSAGTATNEKLFF
TRBV6-1	TRBJ1-2	CASRQRGDLPSGYTF
TRBV19	TRBJ2-2	CASNLGAGELFF
TRBV2	TRBJ2-7	CASSEGGYEQYF
TRBV20-1	TRBJ1-5	CSARDFRQGGRQPQHF
TRBV6-5	TRBJ2-7	CASSYWGEQCF
TRBV18	TRBJ2-2	CASSPGVQNTGELFF
TRBV20-1	TRBJ2-1	CSAKYTAGETYNEQFF
TRBV11-1	TRBJ2-5	CASSLETETQYF
TRBV7-2	TRBJ2-3	CASSFTGDSNTQYF
TRBV6-1	TRBJ1-1	CASSPERGVNTEAFF
TRBV7-9	TRBJ2-1	CASSFHTGVAYNEQFF
TRBV7-3	TRBJ2-3	CASSAGTGATDTQYF
TRBV20-1	TRBJ2-3	CSATSGGGDTQYF
TRBV20-1	TRBJ2-2	CSARSREDTGELFF
TRBV10-3	TRBJ2-5	CASRSTSGGETQYF
TRBV20-1	TRBJ2-7	CSARGGSYEQYF
TRBV4-3	TRBJ2-1	CASSRLGEAYNEQFF
TRBV10-3	TRBJ1-2	CAIWAGGGYGYTF
TRBV5-3	TRBJ2-1	CARSFQGSQTYNEQFF
TRBV27	TRBJ2-5	CASSLGGFGETQYF
TRBV7-2	TRBJ2-7	CASSYRDSTYEQYF
TRBV12-5	TRBJ1-5	CASAPPTDYSNQPQHF
TRBV5-1	TRBJ1-4	CASSLVGQGIITEKLFF
TRBV28	TRBJ2-5	CASRLAGPSETQYF
TRBV19	TRBJ2-7	CASSIQGLAFDEQYF
TRBV5-1	TRBJ2-7	CASSMKGLAEQYF
TRBV7-2	TRBJ2-3	CASSLGLREGTDTQYF
TRBV10-3	TRBJ2-2	CAISSDRSYTGELFF
TRBV4-1	TRBJ1-1	CASSHGPRGDSGAEAFF
TRBV10-3	TRBJ2-5	CATGLAGVVETQYF
TRBV20-1	TRBJ2-2	CSGTGTSQPGELFF
TRBV7-6	TRBJ2-7	CASSLAGGFEYEQYF
TRBV29-1	TRBJ2-3	CSLKGGRSTDTQYF
TRBV27	TRBJ2-1	CASSSLLEPNEQFF
TRBV6-1	TRBJ1-3	CASSDNWTGLSGNTIYF
TRBV6-1	TRBJ1-5	CASTEDSYSNQPQHF
TRBV5-1	TRBJ2-5	CASERGLVSQETQYF
TRBV29-1	TRBJ2-7	CSVEDRAMEQYF
TRBV18	TRBJ2-7	CASSPPNPTYEQYF
TRBV5-1	TRBJ2-3	CASSNERGGYTQYF
TRBV29-1	TRBJ2-3	CSVRSRRDRISKDTQYF
TRBV3-1	TRBJ2-5	CASSEEDAWTRETQYF
TRBV20-1	TRBJ1-3	CSARTEIGNTIYF
TRBV5-1	TRBJ2-3	CASSLEGRESSTDTQYF
TRBV27	TRBJ2-7	CASRETGGAGQYF
TRBV7-2	TRBJ1-2	CASSLRGYGYTF
TRBV6-5	TRBJ2-2	CASSYRGTGELFF
TRBV20-1	TRBJ2-7	CSARVHLSYEQYF
TRBV7-9	TRBJ1-1	CASTRVSNTEAFF
TRBV5-1	TRBJ2-3	CASSDTGTDTQYF
TRBV7-2	TRBJ2-1	CASSSQGGDEQFF